The rows below give T cell receptor beta chains drawn from one sample of a study of Ad26.COV2.S vaccination and SARS-CoV-2 variants. Measured with immunoSEQ multiplex PCR; TCRdb has only the in-frame clones, and not every one. The table lists around 300,000 clones, around nine tenths of them singletons. Sample: peripheral blood, taken in a trial of Ad26.COV2.S vaccine versus placebo. The receptors here all came from a person between 18 and 65 years old who received the Ad26.COV2.S COVID-19 vaccine or a placebo. Both conserved end residues are part of each CDR3. The order of the fields is clone size, D gene, V gene, J gene, CDR3 DNA, CDR3 protein. The D gene is left open where the match is weak. Size is omitted from some rows. Given values are once, few, many or a class for expanded clones.

NA	NA	TRBV11-2	TRBJ2-5	TGTGCCAGCACCCCAGGGTGGGCGTTGGAGACCCAGTACTTC	CASTPGWALETQYF
NA	TRBD1	TRBV19	TRBJ2-1	TGTGCCAGTAGTTTGGACAGGGGGCCCTACAATGAGCAGTTCTTC	CASSLDRGPYNEQFF
NA	NA	TRBV28	TRBJ2-7	TGTGCCAGCAGTTTCGGGAGTGAGGGGAACGAGCAGTACTTC	CASSFGSEGNEQYF
NA	NA	TRBV9	TRBJ2-7	TGTGCCAGCAGCACCACAGGGTCCTACGAGCAGTACTTC	CASSTTGSYEQYF
once	NA	TRBV6-5	TRBJ1-1	TGTGCCAGCACTCAGGAGGGGTACACTGAAGCTTTCTTT	CASTQEGYTEAFF
NA	NA	TRBV5-1	TRBJ2-7	TGCGCCAGCAGCTTCGTAGGGACGGACTCCTACGAGCAGTACTTC	CASSFVGTDSYEQYF
NA	NA	TRBV5-1	TRBJ2-7	TGCGCCAGCAGCCCAAACACCTACTACGAGCAGTACTTC	CASSPNTYYEQYF
NA	NA	TRBV6-1	TRBJ2-3	TGTGCCAGCAGTGAATTCCCGACAGGTAGCACAGATACGCAGTATTTT	CASSEFPTGSTDTQYF
NA	NA	TRBV6-2/TRBV6-3	TRBJ2-1	TGTGCCAGCAGTTGGCGCAACAATGAGCAGTTCTTC	CASSWRNNEQFF
NA	NA	TRBV11-2	TRBJ2-1	TGTGCCAGCAGCCCCCTGTCAGGGTCTTCCTACAATGAGCAGTTCTTC	CASSPLSGSSYNEQFF
NA	NA	TRBV6-5	TRBJ1-2	TGTGCCAGCATGCTAAACAGGGTTCAGTACTATGGCTACACCTTC	CASMLNRVQYYGYTF
NA	TRBD1	TRBV19	TRBJ1-4	TGTGCCAGTAGCAAGACAGGGGCGAATGAAAAACTGTTTTTT	CASSKTGANEKLFF
NA	NA	TRBV24-1	TRBJ2-5	TGTGCCACCAGTGATTTCAGAGAGACCCAGTACTTC	CATSDFRETQYF
NA	NA	TRBV21-1	TRBJ2-2	TGTGCCAGCAGCATTCCCGGGACAGGGGTGCTAGAGCGGAACACCGGGGAGCTGTTTTTT	CASSIPGTGVLERNTGELFF
NA	TRBD1	TRBV28	TRBJ2-7	TGTGCCAGCAGTACCACCGGGACAGGGGGGATGTTGGAGTCCTTC	CASSTTGTGGMLESF
NA	NA	TRBV6-6	TRBJ1-1	TGTGCCAGCAGTCGCGACGGAGCCAACACTGAAGCTTTCTTT	CASSRDGANTEAFF
NA	NA	TRBV19	TRBJ2-3	TGTGCCAGTAGTACCCGGGACACCCTCACAGATACGCAGTATTTT	CASSTRDTLTDTQYF
NA	TRBD1	TRBV14	TRBJ2-7	TGTGCCAGCAGCCGGGACAGGAGATACGAGCAGTACTTC	CASSRDRRYEQYF
NA	NA	TRBV4-3	TRBJ2-2	TGCGCCAGCAGCCAAGATGCCGCAGGCCCGAACACCGGGGAGCTGTTTTTT	CASSQDAAGPNTGELFF
NA	NA	TRBV7-3	TRBJ1-1	TGTGCCAGCAGCAGAAAGGGGAACACTGAAGCTTTCTTT	CASSRKGNTEAFF
NA	NA	TRBV13	TRBJ2-7	TGTGCCAGCAGCTTTAGGGCAGGGGCCTCCTACGAGCAGTACTTC	CASSFRAGASYEQYF
NA	TRBD1	TRBV5-4	TRBJ1-2	TGTGCCAGCAGCCTCCGGGACAGGGTTCATGGCTACACCTTC	CASSLRDRVHGYTF
NA	NA	TRBV7-9	TRBJ2-5	TGTGCCAGCAGCCCTGGGATAACCGAGGAGACCCAGTACTTC	CASSPGITEETQYF
NA	TRBD1	TRBV2	TRBJ1-4	TGTGCCAGCAACACTTGGGGGACAGGGGACGAGGAACTGTTTTTT	CASNTWGTGDEELFF
NA	TRBD2	TRBV11-2	TRBJ2-5	TGTGCCAGCAGCCCAGGACTAGCGGGAGGGCCCTGGGAGACCCAGTACTTC	CASSPGLAGGPWETQYF
once	NA	TRBV4-2	TRBJ2-3	TGTGCCAGCAGCCAAGATGATGGGGCTTGGGGCACAGATACGCAGTATTTT	CASSQDDGAWGTDTQYF